Listed below are T cell receptor beta chains from one sample, sequenced in a study of blood T cell repertoires in COVID-19. The table came from immunoSEQ multiplex PCR; TCRdb's copy has only in-frame clones and leaves some out. The sample yields 250,000 or so clones, 85% to 90% seen once. The sample was PBMCs or T cells enriched from blood (not recorded which). The receptors were gathered from a man in his fifties or sixties who had been exposed to COVID-19. CDR3s include the opening cysteine and the closing phenylalanine or tryptophan. The D gene is left open where the match is weak. A row's size may be missing; if present it is once, few, many or a size class.

j_call: TRBJ2-7
v_call: TRBV5-1
clone_size: NA
d_call: NA
cdr3_nt: TGCGCCAGCAGGCATGGACAGACGAGCTCCTACGAGCAGTACTTC
cdr3_aa: CASRHGQTSSYEQYF

j_call: TRBJ1-1
v_call: TRBV7-3
clone_size: NA
d_call: NA
cdr3_nt: TGTGCCAGCAGTCGGCTCGGGGACACTGAAGCTTTCTTT
cdr3_aa: CASSRLGDTEAFF

j_call: TRBJ1-1
v_call: TRBV3-1/TRBV3-2
clone_size: few
d_call: NA
cdr3_nt: TGTGCCAGCAGCCAACAGGGGTTCACTGAAGCTTTCTTT
cdr3_aa: CASSQQGFTEAFF

j_call: TRBJ1-2
v_call: TRBV3-1/TRBV3-2
clone_size: NA
d_call: NA
cdr3_nt: TGTGCCAGCACCCCTCGGACGGCCGGGGACTATGGCTACACCTTC
cdr3_aa: CASTPRTAGDYGYTF

j_call: TRBJ1-6
v_call: TRBV12-3/TRBV12-4
clone_size: NA
d_call: NA
cdr3_nt: TGTGCCAGCAGTTTTCGGTATAATTCACCCCTCCACTTT
cdr3_aa: CASSFRYNSPLHF

j_call: TRBJ1-2
v_call: TRBV27
clone_size: NA
d_call: TRBD1
cdr3_nt: TGTGCCAGCAGCGAGTGGGGACAGGGATTAACGGTTTATGGCTACACCTTC
cdr3_aa: CASSEWGQGLTVYGYTF

j_call: TRBJ1-2
v_call: TRBV5-1
clone_size: once
d_call: NA
cdr3_nt: TGCGCCAGCAGCCCCGGGACGCTTGACGGGGGTGGCTACACCTTC
cdr3_aa: CASSPGTLDGGGYTF

j_call: TRBJ1-2
v_call: TRBV5-1
clone_size: NA
d_call: TRBD1
cdr3_nt: TGCGCCAGCAGCATGGACAGGGGATACTATGGCTACACCTTC
cdr3_aa: CASSMDRGYYGYTF

j_call: TRBJ2-2
v_call: TRBV11-2
clone_size: NA
d_call: NA
cdr3_nt: TGTGCCAGCAGCTTAGCGGGGAACACCGGGGAGCTGTTTTTT
cdr3_aa: CASSLAGNTGELFF

j_call: TRBJ1-2
v_call: TRBV10-3
clone_size: NA
d_call: TRBD1
cdr3_nt: TGTGCCATCAGTGAGGGACAGGGTTTGGGTGGCTACACCTTC
cdr3_aa: CAISEGQGLGGYTF

j_call: TRBJ1-2
v_call: TRBV18
clone_size: once
d_call: NA
cdr3_nt: TGTGCCAGCTCAGAGGCCGGGGACACTACCTATGGCTACACCTTC
cdr3_aa: CASSEAGDTTYGYTF

j_call: TRBJ2-2
v_call: TRBV7-2
clone_size: NA
d_call: TRBD2
cdr3_nt: TGTGCCAGCGGGCTAGCGGGGTACACCGGGGAGCTGTTTTTT
cdr3_aa: CASGLAGYTGELFF